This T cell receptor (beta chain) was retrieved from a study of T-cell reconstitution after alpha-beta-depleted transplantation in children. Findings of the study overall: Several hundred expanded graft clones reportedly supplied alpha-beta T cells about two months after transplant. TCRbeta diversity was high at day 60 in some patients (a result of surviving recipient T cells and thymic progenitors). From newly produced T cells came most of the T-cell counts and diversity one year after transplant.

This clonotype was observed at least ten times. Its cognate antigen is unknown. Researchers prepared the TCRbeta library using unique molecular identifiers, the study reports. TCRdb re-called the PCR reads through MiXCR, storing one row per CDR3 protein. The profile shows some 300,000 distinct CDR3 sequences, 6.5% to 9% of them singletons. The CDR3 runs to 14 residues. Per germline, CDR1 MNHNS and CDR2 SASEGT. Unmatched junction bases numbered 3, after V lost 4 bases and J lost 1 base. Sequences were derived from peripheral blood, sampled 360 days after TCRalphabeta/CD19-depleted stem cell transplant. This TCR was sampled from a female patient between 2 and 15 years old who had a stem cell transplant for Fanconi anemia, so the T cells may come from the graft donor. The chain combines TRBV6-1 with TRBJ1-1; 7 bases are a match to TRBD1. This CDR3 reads CASSGGQKNTEAFF. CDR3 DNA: TGTGCCAGCAGTGGGGGACAGAAGAACACTGAAGCTTTCTTT.